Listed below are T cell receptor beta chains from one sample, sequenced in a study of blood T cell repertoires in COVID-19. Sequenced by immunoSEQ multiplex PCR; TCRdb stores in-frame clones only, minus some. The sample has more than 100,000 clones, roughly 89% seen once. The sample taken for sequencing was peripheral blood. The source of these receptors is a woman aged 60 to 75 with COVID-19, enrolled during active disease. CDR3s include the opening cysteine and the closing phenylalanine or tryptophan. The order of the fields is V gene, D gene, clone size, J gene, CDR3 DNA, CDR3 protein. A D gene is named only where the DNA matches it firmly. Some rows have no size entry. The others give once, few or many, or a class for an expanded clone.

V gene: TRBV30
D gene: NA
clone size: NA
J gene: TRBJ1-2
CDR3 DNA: TGTGCCTGGAGTGTACAGGGAAACGGCGGCTACACCTTC
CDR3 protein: CAWSVQGNGGYTF

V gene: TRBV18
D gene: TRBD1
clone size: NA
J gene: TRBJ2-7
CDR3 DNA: TGTGCCAGCTCACAACAGGGGGCACCCTACGAGCAGTACTTC
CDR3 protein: CASSQQGAPYEQYF

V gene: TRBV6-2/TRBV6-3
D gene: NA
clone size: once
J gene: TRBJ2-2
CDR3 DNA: TGTGCCAGCAGCCCACAGGGTGACACCGGGGAGCTGTTTTTT
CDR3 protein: CASSPQGDTGELFF

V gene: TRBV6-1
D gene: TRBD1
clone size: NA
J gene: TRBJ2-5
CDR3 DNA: TGTGCCAGCAGTGGAGGGACAGACCCGCTCAGGGAGACCCAGTACTTC
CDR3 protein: CASSGGTDPLRETQYF

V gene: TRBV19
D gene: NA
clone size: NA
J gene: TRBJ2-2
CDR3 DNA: TGTGCCAGTAGTCCAACCTCCGGGGCAGGGGTTACCGGGGAGCTGTTTTTT
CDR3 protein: CASSPTSGAGVTGELFF

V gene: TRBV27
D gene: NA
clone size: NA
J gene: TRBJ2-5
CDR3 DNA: TGTGCCAGCAGTCTCAAGCTGCCAGAGACCCAGTACTTC
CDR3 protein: CASSLKLPETQYF

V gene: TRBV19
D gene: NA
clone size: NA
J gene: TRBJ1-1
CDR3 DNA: TGTGCCAGTAGTATTGGCCACGTCAGACAAAACACTGAAGCTTTCTTT
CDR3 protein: CASSIGHVRQNTEAFF

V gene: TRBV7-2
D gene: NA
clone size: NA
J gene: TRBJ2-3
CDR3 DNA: TGTGCCAGCAGCTTAGTTCGGGATACGCAGTATTTT
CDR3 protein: CASSLVRDTQYF

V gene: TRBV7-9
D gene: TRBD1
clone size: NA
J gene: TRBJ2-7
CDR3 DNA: TGTGCCAGCAGCCGACAGGGGTTGGGGCAGTACTTC
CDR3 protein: CASSRQGLGQYF

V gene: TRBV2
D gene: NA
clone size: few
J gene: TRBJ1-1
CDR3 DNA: TGTGCCAGCAGTGTATCGAGGAACACTGAAGCTTTCTTT
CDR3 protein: CASSVSRNTEAFF

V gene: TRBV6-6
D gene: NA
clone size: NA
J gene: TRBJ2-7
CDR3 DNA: TGTGCCAGCAGTTACTCCCAGGGGAACTACGAGCAGTACTTC
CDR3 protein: CASSYSQGNYEQYF

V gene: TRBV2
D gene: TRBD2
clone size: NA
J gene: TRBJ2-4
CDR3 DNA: TGTGCCAGCAGTGAAGGAAATAGCGGGGGGCGGCGGAACATTCAGTACTTC
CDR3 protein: CASSEGNSGGRRNIQYF

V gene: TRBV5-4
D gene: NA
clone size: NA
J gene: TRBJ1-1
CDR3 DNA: TGTGCCAGCAGCTTGGGAGGACAGCGCATGAACACTGAAGCTTTCTTT
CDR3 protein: CASSLGGQRMNTEAFF

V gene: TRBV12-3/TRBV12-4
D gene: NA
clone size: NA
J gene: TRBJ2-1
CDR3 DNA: TGTGCCAGCAGTTTTAGAGGAGAGCAGTTCTTC
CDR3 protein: CASSFRGEQFF

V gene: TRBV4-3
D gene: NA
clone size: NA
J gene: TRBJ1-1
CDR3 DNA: TGCGCCAGCAGCCTCAGGACGGGGATCGGAACTGAAGCTTTCTTT
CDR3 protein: CASSLRTGIGTEAFF

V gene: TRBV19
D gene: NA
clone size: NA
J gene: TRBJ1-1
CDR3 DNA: TGTGCCAGTAGTATTCCCGCGGCAGTCAAGAACACTGAAGCTTTCTTT
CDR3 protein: CASSIPAAVKNTEAFF

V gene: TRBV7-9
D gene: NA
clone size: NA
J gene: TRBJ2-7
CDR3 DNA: TGTGCCAGCAGCCCGAGGCTTGCCTACGAGCAGTACTTC
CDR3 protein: CASSPRLAYEQYF

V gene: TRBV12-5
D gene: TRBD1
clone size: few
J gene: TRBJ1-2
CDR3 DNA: TGTGCTAGTGGTTACCCGAGGACAGGGAGATTTTATGGCTACACCTTC
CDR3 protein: CASGYPRTGRFYGYTF

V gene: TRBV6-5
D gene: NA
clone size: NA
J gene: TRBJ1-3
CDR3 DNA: TGTGCCAGCAGCTCCGGACAGAACTCTGGAAACACCATATATTTT
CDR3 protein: CASSSGQNSGNTIYF

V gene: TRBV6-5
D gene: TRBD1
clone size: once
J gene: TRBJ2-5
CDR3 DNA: TGTGCCAGCAAGGGGGCCCACCTCCAAGAGACCCAGTACTTC
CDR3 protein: CASKGAHLQETQYF

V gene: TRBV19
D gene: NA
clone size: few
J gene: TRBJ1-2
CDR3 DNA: TGTGCCAGTAGTAGTTCAAACCGTATCCCAGTCTACTATGGCTACACCTTC
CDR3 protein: CASSSSNRIPVYYGYTF

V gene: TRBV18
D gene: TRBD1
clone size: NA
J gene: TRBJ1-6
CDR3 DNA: TGTGCCAGCTCACCACTCCGGGACAGGTATTCACCCCTCCACTTT
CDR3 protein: CASSPLRDRYSPLHF

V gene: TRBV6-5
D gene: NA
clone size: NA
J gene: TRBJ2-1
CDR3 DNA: TGTGCCAGTAGGCGCGTTGGGGGCCCTTACAATGAGCAGTTCTTC
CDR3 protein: CASRRVGGPYNEQFF

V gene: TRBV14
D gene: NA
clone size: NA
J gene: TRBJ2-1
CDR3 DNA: TGTGCCAGCAGCCAAGATGAGGTCCCGGGGAACAATGAGCAGTTCTTC
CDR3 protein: CASSQDEVPGNNEQFF

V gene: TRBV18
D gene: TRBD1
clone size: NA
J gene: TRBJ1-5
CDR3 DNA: TGTGCCAGCTCACCACCAACAGGGGGCCAGAATCAGCCCCAGCATTTT
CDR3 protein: CASSPPTGGQNQPQHF

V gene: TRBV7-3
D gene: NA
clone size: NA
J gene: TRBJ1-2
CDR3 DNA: TGTGCCAGCAGCTTCGGCGGGACGGATTTTAACTATGGCTACACCTTC
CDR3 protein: CASSFGGTDFNYGYTF

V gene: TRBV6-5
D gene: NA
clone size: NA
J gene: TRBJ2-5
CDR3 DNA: TGTGCCAGCCGGAGGGGCCAAGAGACCCAGTACTTC
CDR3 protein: CASRRGQETQYF

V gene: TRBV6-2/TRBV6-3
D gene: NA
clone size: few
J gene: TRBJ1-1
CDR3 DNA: TGTGCCAGCAGTTACGGCGGTCTTAGGAACACTGAAGCTTTCTTT
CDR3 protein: CASSYGGLRNTEAFF

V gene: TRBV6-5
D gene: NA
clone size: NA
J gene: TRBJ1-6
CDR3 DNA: TGTGCCAGCAGTTACTCTTCGGGGGGGCGCGGATCACCCCTCCACTTT
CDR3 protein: CASSYSSGGRGSPLHF

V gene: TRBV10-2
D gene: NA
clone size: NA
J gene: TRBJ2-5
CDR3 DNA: TGCGCCAGCAGTGGGGTTGGCAGACTGCCTCAAGAGACCCAGTACTTC
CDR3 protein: CASSGVGRLPQETQYF

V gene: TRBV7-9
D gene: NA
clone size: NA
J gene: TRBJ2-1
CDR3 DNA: TGTGCCAGCAGCTTTCTAGCAGCTGAGCAGTTCTTC
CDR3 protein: CASSFLAAEQFF

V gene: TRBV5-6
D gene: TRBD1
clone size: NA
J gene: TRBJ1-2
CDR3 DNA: TGTGCCAGCAGCTTGCAGGGGGCTTTTGAAGGCTACACCTTC
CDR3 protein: CASSLQGAFEGYTF

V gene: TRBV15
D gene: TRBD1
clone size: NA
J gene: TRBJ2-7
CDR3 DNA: TGTGCCACCAGCAGTAACCGACAGGGGATTTACGAGCAGTACTTC
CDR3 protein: CATSSNRQGIYEQYF

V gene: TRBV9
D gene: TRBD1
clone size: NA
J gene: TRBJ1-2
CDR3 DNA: TGTGCCAGCAGCGTAGACGGGGTCAGGGGGCAGGTGCCCACCTTC
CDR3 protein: CASSVDGVRGQVPTF

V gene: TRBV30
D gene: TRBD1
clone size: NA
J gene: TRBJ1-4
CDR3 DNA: TGTGCCGGAAGAGCCACAGGGGGGTATCGTGAAAAACTGTTTTTT
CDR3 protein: CAGRATGGYREKLFF

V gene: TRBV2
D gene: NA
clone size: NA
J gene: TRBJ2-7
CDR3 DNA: TGTGCCAGCAGTCTTGACAGCTACGAGCAGTACTTC
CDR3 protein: CASSLDSYEQYF

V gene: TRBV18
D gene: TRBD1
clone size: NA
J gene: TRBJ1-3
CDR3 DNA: TGTGCCAGCTCACCCTCAGGGGGCAAAGAATACTCTGGAAACACCATATATTTT
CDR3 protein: CASSPSGGKEYSGNTIYF

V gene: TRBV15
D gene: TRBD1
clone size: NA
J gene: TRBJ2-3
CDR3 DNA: TGTGCCACCAGTCCGGGACAGAGCACAGATACGCAGTATTTT
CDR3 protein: CATSPGQSTDTQYF

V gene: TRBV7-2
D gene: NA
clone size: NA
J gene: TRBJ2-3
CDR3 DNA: TGTGCCAGCAGCTCCGTAGCCTGGCAAGGTGATACGCAGTATTTT
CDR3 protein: CASSSVAWQGDTQYF

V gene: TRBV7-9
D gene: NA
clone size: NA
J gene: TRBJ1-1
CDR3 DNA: TGTGCCAGCAGCTTAGGCGGCGCCACTGAAGCTTTCTTT
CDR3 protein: CASSLGGATEAFF

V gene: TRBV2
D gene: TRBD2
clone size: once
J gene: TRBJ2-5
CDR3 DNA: TGTGCCAGCAGTGAAGTAGCGGGGCCGTACCAAGAGACCCAGTACTTC
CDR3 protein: CASSEVAGPYQETQYF

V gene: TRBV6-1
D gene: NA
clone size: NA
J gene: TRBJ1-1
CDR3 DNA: TGTGCCACCCTCCAGGGGATCACAGCTTTCTTT
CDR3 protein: CATLQGITAFF

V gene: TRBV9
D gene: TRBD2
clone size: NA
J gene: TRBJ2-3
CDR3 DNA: TGTGCCAGCAGCTACCGACTAGCGGCTAGCACAGATACGCAGTATTTT
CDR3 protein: CASSYRLAASTDTQYF

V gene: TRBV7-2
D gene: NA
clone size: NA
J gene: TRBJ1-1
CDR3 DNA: TGTGCCAGCAGCTTAGAATCAGGGTACACTGAAGCTTTCTTT
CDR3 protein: CASSLESGYTEAFF

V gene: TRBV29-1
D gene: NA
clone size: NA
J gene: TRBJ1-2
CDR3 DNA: TGCAGCGTTCGCGGAAAGGTGATTGGAGCTAACTATGGCTACACCTTC
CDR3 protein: CSVRGKVIGANYGYTF

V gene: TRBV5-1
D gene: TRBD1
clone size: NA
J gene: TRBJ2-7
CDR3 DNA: TGCGCCAGCAGCTTCTTACAGGGGGATGCCTACGAGCAGTACTTC
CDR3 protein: CASSFLQGDAYEQYF

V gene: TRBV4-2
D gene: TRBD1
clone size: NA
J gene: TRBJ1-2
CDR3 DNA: TGTGCCAGCAGCCCGGGGACAGCTTATGGCTACACCTTC
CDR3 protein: CASSPGTAYGYTF

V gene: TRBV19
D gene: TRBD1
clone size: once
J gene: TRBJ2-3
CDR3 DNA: TGTGCCAGTAGTATTCCTGGGGGACAGGCCACAGATACGCAGTATTTT
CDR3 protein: CASSIPGGQATDTQYF

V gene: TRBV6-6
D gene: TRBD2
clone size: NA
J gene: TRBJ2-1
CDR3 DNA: TGTGCCAGCAGTCGCCTAGCGGGGGCCCTACTATCAAACTACAATGAGCAGTTCTTC
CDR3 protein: CASSRLAGALLSNYNEQFF

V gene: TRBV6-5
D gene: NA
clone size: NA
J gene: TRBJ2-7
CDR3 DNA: TGTGCCAGCCGTTCGGGAACGCACGAGCAGTACTTC
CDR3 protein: CASRSGTHEQYF

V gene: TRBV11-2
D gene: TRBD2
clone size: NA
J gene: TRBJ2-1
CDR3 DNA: TGTGCCAGCACCCCATTCTCGGGGGGGGTCTACAATGAGCAGTTCTTC
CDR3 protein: CASTPFSGGVYNEQFF

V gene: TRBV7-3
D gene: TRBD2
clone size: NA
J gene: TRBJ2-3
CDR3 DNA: TGTGCCAGCAGCACCCGACTAGCGGGGGAGGGCACAGATACGCAGTATTTT
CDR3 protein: CASSTRLAGEGTDTQYF

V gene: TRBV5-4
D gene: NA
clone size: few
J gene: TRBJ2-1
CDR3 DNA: TGTGCCAGCAGCTTGGTACAGAAAAATGAGCAGTTCTTC
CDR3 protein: CASSLVQKNEQFF